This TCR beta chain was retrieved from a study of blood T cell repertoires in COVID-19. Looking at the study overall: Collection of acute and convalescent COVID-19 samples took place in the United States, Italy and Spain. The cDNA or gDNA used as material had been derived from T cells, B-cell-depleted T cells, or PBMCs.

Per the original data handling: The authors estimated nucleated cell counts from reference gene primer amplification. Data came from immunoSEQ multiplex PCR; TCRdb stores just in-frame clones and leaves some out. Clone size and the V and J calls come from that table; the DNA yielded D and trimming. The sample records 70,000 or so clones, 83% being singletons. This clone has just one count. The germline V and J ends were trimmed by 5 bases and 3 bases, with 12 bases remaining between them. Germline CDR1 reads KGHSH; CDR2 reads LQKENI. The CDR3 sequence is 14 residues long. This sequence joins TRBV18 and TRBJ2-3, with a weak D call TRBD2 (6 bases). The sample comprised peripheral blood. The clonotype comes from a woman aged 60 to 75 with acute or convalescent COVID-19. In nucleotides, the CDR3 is TGTGCCAGCTCATCGACTAGAATGACAGATACGCAGTATTTT. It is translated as CASSSTRMTDTQYF.